These 10 T cell receptor beta chains share one sample of origin, sequenced in a study of technical replicates of blood from several donors. Profiling relied on immunoSEQ multiplex PCR, and the TCRdb table lists in-frame clones only, not all of them. The sample has 95,000 or so clones, around 96% seen once. The sample comprised T cells isolated from PBMCs. Every receptor here comes from a human donor in good health.

V is TRBV15 and J is TRBJ2-7; D uncertain. Germline V gene sequence: CDR1 LNHNV, CDR2 YYDKDF (reference sequence). CDR3 length: 12 residues. Trimming cost V 0 bases and J 5 bases, with 5 bases left between them. The CDR3 reads CATSRDEDEQYF. As DNA, the CDR3 is TGTGCCACCAGCAGAGATGAGGACGAGCAGTACTTC.

V gene TRBV28 combines with J gene TRBJ2-1; TRBD1 matches 9 bases. Germline V gene sequence: CDR1 MDHEN, CDR2 SYDVKM. This CDR3 contains 16 residues. Losses at the gene ends were 3 bases for V and 9 bases for J; bases not matched to a gene: 12. CDR3 sequence reads: CASSFYWDRESVEQFF. CDR3 coding DNA: TGTGCCAGCAGTTTCTACTGGGACAGGGAATCCGTTGAGCAGTTCTTC.

Concerning this clone: Other DNA variants within this sample encode the same CDR3. The chain has TRBV20-1 and TRBJ2-7; TRBD1 aligns across 7 bases. The trim removed 5 bases at V and 3 bases at J, leaving 1 base unmatched. From germline, CDR1 is DFQATT and CDR2 SNEGSKA (reference sequence). The CDR3 is made up of 11 amino acids. CDR3 residues: CSAYRGYEQYF. Here the CDR3 DNA reads TGCAGTGCTTACAGGGGCTACGAGCAGTACTTC.

The V call is TRBV6-5, the J call TRBJ1-2; 8 bases are a match to TRBD1. V was clipped by 6 bases and J by 8 bases; unmatched bases: 8. CDR1 is MNHEY, CDR2 SVGAGI, per germline. The CDR3 contains 13 residues. For the CDR3, the DNA is TGTGCCAGCAGCCGGACAGGGTTGGGCGGCTACACCTTC. Protein product: CASSRTGLGGYTF.

The genes are TRBV7-3 and TRBJ2-5; TRBD1 matches 9 bases. Germline CDR1 is SGHTA and CDR2 is FQGTGA. V lost 5 bases, J lost 5 bases, and 9 bases stayed unmatched. CDR3 length: 15 residues. The CDR3 spells CASSPLGQGLETQYF. The CDR3 DNA sequence: TGTGCCAGCAGCCCCCTGGGACAGGGTCTGGAGACCCAGTACTTC.

This chain connects TRBV9 to TRBJ2-1; no firm D call. CDR1 SGDLS and CDR2 YYNGEE come from the germline V gene. V dropped 0 bases and J dropped 5 bases, with 6 bases sitting between them. This CDR3 spans 13 amino acids. The CDR3 DNA sequence: TGTGCCAGCAGCGTAGACACCCACAATGAGCAGTTCTTC. Its protein product is CASSVDTHNEQFF.

The rearrangement joins TRBV2 to TRBJ2-7, with D hard to call. V was shortened by 4 bases and J by 0 bases, with 13 bases between the two germline ends. This CDR3 has 15 amino acids. Germline CDR1 and CDR2: SNHLY and FYNNEI. The CDR3 region has the DNA TGTGCCAGCAGTGGAGGAGCGTGGAGCTCCTACGAGCAGTACTTC. This translates into CASSGGAWSSYEQYF.

This chain joins TRBV7-9 and TRBJ1-2, with 8 positions matching TRBD1. Germline V gene lookup returns CDR1 SEHNR and CDR2 FQNEAQ (reference sequence). V trimming: 5 bases; J trimming: 5 bases; junction bases outside the gene matches: 7. The CDR3 runs 14 residues. CDR3 protein: CASSISTGVYGYTF. Written as DNA, the CDR3 is TGTGCCAGCAGCATATCGACAGGGGTGTATGGCTACACCTTC.

The chain combines TRBV6-5 with TRBJ1-2, with D possibly matching TRBD1 (5 bases). CDR3 size: 14 residues. The V and J ends lost 3 bases and 3 bases respectively, with 11 bases between them. CDR1 MNHEY and CDR2 SVGAGI come from the germline V gene. The CDR3 sequence: CASSYRGSYYGYTF. The CDR3 coding sequence is TGTGCCAGCAGTTATCGGGGGTCCTACTATGGCTACACCTTC.

The chain combines TRBV7-6 with TRBJ1-1, with TRBD1 matching over 10 bases. V shed 6 bases, J shed 0 bases, and the junction held 1 base outside the gene matches. Germline CDR1 SGHVS, CDR2 FNYEAQ. The CDR3 loop spans 14 amino acids. Written as DNA, the CDR3 is TGTGCCAGCAGGACAGGGGGCTTGAACACTGAAGCTTTCTTT. As protein: CASRTGGLNTEAFF. Variable domain in full (rest from reference TRBV7-6 and TRBJ1-1): GAGVSQSPRYKVTKRGQDVALRCDPISGHVSLYWYRQALGQGPEFLTYFNYEAQQDKSGLPNDRFSAERPEGSISTLTIQRTEQRDSAMYRCASRTGGLNTEAFFGQGTRLTVV.